The next 9 T cell receptor beta chains were all read from a single sample in a study of OX40 agonist ivuxolimab in advanced cancers. Assay: immunoSEQ multiplex PCR; the TCRdb copy retains only in-frame clones and omits some. Of more than 50,000 clones listed, 84% were seen once; the top ten hold 27%. The sequences come from CD4+ or CD8+ T cells sorted from blood, collected in a trial of the OX40 agonist ivuxolimab. These receptors came from an adult with an advanced solid tumor such as melanoma, head and neck, liver or kidney cancer.

This chain uses TRBV4-1 with TRBJ2-1, with a possible D match to TRBD2 (6 bases). Germline V CDR1 and CDR2: MGHRA, YSYEKL. V was clipped by 4 bases and J by 6 bases, with 19 bases between them. CDR3 length equals 16 residues. In nucleotides, the CDR3 is TGCGCCAGCAGCCGACCGGGAGTCGGGGCGGGCAATGAGCAGTTCTTC. This translates into CASSRPGVGAGNEQFF.

The genes are TRBV4-1 and TRBJ1-2, with a weak D call TRBD1 (6 bases). The CDR3 is 14 residues long. The V gene's germline CDR1 is MGHRA and CDR2 YSYEKL. Trimming stripped 1 base from V and 2 bases from J, with 8 bases between. CDR3 coding DNA: TGCGCCAGCAGCCAAGGTACAGGGAACTATGGCTACACCTTC. This gives the protein CASSQGTGNYGYTF.

The rearrangement links TRBV5-4 to TRBJ2-1; the match to TRBD2 covers 9 bases. The germline gives CDR1 SGHNT, CDR2 YYREEE (reference sequence). Germline trimming cut 4 bases from V and 1 base from J; bases unmatched to any gene: 6. The CDR3 is 16 residues long. The CDR3 loop reads CASSQGLASSYNEQFF. DNA of the CDR3: TGTGCCAGCAGCCAAGGACTAGCGTCTTCCTACAATGAGCAGTTCTTC.

The rearrangement joins TRBV5-4 to TRBJ2-5; D gene ambiguous. Trimming removed 0 bases at V and 5 bases at J, with 11 bases between. Looked up from germline, CDR1 is SGHNT and CDR2 is YYREEE (reference sequence). The length of the CDR3 is 14 residues. CDR3 nucleotides: TGTGCCAGCAGCTTGGACGGGTTTTCGGAGACCCAGTACTTC. Its protein product is CASSLDGFSETQYF.

The chain employs TRBV4-3 and TRBJ1-1; D gene uncertain. This CDR3 region has 17 residues. The germline V and J ends were trimmed by 0 bases and 1 base, with 15 bases remaining between them. Germline-derived CDR1 and CDR2 are LGHNA and YSLEER. Here the CDR3 reads CASSQEGNRGSNTEAFF. The DNA of the CDR3 is TGCGCCAGCAGCCAAGAGGGGAACAGAGGATCGAACACTGAAGCTTTCTTT.

The rearrangement uses TRBV5-4 and TRBJ2-3, with D tentatively TRBD1 or TRBD2 (5 bases each). This CDR3 has 13 amino acids. V lost 3 bases to trimming and J lost 6 bases, with 11 bases between them. Per the germline V gene, CDR1 is SGHNT and CDR2 is YYREEE (reference sequence). CDR3 amino acids: CASSSFGTDTQYF. In nucleotides, the CDR3 is TGTGCCAGCAGCTCCTTCGGGACGGATACGCAGTATTTT.

The sample holds a few counts of this clone. The chain joins TRBV10-2 to TRBJ2-2, with 8 bases aligning to TRBD1. Germline loops: CDR1 WSHSY, CDR2 SAAADI. Trimming removed 10 bases from V and 4 bases from J; junction bases left unmatched: 5. The CDR3 runs 13 residues. The CDR3 DNA reads TGCGCCACCCCGGACAGGGTCACCGGGGAGCTGTTTTTT. It translates to CATPDRVTGELFF.

The V and J genes are TRBV15 and TRBJ2-4; D is undetermined. Trimming removed 2 bases at V and 2 bases at J, with 7 bases between. The CDR3 loop spans 14 amino acids. CDR1 is LNHNV, CDR2 YYDKDF, per germline (reference sequence). Here the CDR3 DNA reads TGTGCCACCAGCAGAAGGGAAACCAAAAACATTCAGTACTTC. It specifies CATSRRETKNIQYF.

The chain recombines TRBV6-6 with TRBJ1-2; 10 positions agree with TRBD1. Germline assignment: CDR1 MNHNY and CDR2 SVGAGI (reference sequence). Losses at the gene ends were 10 bases for V and 8 bases for J; bases not matched to a gene: 16. CDR3 length equals 15 residues. Written as DNA, the CDR3 is TGTGCCACGCTCCTCGGCCGACAGGGGGCAGGAGGCTACACCTTC. It is translated as CATLLGRQGAGGYTF.